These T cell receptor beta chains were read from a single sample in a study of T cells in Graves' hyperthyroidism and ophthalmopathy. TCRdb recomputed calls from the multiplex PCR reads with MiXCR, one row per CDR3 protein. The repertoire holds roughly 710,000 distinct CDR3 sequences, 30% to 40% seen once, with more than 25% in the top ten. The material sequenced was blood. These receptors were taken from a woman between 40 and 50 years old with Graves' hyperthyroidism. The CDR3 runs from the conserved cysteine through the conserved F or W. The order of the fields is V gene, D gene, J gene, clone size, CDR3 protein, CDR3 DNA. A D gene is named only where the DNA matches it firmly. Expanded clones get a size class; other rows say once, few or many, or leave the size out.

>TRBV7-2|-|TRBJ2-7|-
CASSLVSVSSYEQHF
TGTGCCAGCAGCTTAGTTTCGGTGTCTTCCTACGAGCAGCACTTC
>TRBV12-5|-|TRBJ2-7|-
CASGSKKTVASYEQYF
TGTGCTAGTGGTTCCAAGAAGACAGTTGCCTCCTACGAGCAGTACTTC
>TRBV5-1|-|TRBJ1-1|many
CATSLEMNTEAFF
TGCGCCACTTCGTTGGAGATGAACACTGAAGCTTTCTTT
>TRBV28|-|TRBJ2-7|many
CASSPDRGASSYEQYF
TGTGCCAGCAGCCCCGATAGGGGGGCGAGCTCCTACGAGCAGTACTTC
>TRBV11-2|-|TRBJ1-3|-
CASSRAPRGRSSGNTIYF
TGTGCCAGCAGCCGGGCCCCCAGGGGACGAAGCTCTGGAAACACCATATATTTT
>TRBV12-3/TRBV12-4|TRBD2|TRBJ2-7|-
CASSSPSGRVDYEQYF
TGTGCCAGCAGTTCCCCTAGCGGGAGGGTCGACTACGAGCAGTACTTC
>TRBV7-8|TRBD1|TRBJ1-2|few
CASSWDRGRGYTF
TGTGCCAGCAGCTGGGACAGGGGGCGCGGCTACACCTTC
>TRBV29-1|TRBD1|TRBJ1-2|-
CSLGQGNYGYTF
TGCAGCTTGGGACAGGGTAACTATGGCTACACCTTC
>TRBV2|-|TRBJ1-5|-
CASKDLLPNQPQHF
TGTGCCAGCAAGGACCTTCTTCCCAATCAGCCCCAGCATTTT
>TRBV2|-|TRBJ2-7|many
CASSEDYFYEQYF
TGTGCCAGCAGTGAAGACTACTTCTACGAGCAGTACTTC
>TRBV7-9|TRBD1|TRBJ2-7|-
CASSPTGSRSYEQYF
TGCGCCAGCAGTCCGACAGGGTCTAGATCCTACGAGCAGTACTTC
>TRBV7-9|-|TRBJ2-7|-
CASSDPRGLSREQYF
TGTGCCAGCAGCGACCCCAGGGGACTTTCGAGGGAGCAGTACTTC
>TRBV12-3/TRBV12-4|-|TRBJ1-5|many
CASTTAGSHHQPQHF
TGTGCCAGCACAACCGCCGGATCCCATCATCAGCCCCAGCATTTT
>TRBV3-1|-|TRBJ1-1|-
CASSQRGSLNTEAFF
TGTGCCAGCAGCCAAAGGGGTAGCTTGAACACTGAAGCTTTCTTT
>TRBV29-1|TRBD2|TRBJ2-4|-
CSVALAGVENIQYF
TGCAGCGTTGCACTAGCGGGAGTAGAAAACATTCAGTACTTC
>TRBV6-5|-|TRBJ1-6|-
CASFRQATGSPLHF
TGTGCCAGTTTTAGACAGGCCACGGGGTCACCCCTCCACTTT
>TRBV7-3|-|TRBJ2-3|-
CASSLYAEGDTQYF
TGTGCCAGCAGCTTATACGCAGAGGGAGATACGCAGTATTTT
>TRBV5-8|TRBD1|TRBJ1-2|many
CASSTLDRVEGYTF
TGTGCCAGCAGCACCCTGGACAGGGTAGAAGGCTACACCTTC
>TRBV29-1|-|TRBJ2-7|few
CSLGTWPLSYEQYF
TGCAGCTTGGGGACGTGGCCCCTCTCCTACGAGCAGTACTTC
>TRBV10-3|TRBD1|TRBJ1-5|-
CAISEQGLGQPQHF
TGTGCCATCAGTGAACAGGGGCTTGGGCAGCCCCAGCATTTT
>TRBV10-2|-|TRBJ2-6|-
CASRGQAGANVLTF
TGCGCCAGCAGGGGGCAGGCTGGGGCCAACGTCCTGACTTTC
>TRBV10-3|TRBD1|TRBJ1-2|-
CASSAGQGPYGYTF
TGTGCCAGCAGTGCCGGACAGGGACCCTATGGCTACACCTTC
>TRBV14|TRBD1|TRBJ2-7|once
CASSLQTGLDEQYF
TGTGCCAGCAGCCTACAGACAGGGTTAGACGAGCAGTACTTC
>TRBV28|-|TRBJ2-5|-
CASSPGFGETQYF
TGTGCCAGCAGTCCAGGGTTCGGGGAGACCCAGTACTTC
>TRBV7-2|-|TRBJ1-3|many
CASSLKAGVLSGNTIYF
TGTGCCAGCAGCTTGAAAGCAGGGGTCCTCTCTGGAAACACCATATATTTT
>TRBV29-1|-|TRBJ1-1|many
CSVRGGQNTEAFF
TGCAGCGTTAGAGGGGGTCAAAACACTGAAGCTTTCTTT
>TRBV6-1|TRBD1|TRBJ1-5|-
CASSGTVDSNQPQHF
TGTGCCAGCAGCGGGACAGTTGATAGCAATCAGCCCCAGCATTTT